This T cell receptor (beta chain) was observed in a study of T cells in Graves' hyperthyroidism and ophthalmopathy. The TCR beta CDR3 regions underwent amplification using RNA transcripts as the source. RT-PCR in the first round (using the HTBI primer set) targeted the TCR CDR3. TCRdb fed the multiplex PCR reads into MiXCR, producing one record per CDR3 protein. The sample has 500,000 to 650,000 distinct CDR3 sequences, roughly 45% seen once. This clonotype appeared many times. As yet, its antigen is unknown. Not enrolled were patients with uncontrolled infection, other autoimmune disease, pregnancy or lactation. In making diagnoses, clinical symptoms, serum thyroxine and TRAb, thyroid ultrasound and orbital computed tomography were all used. The study, taken as a whole, reports: It was a median roughly 6.5 months before onset that the model predicted ophthalmopathy. Blood held most thyroid clonotypes expanded above 0.001 frequency.

CDR1 and CDR2 (germline): LNHDA, SQIVND (reference sequence). Trimming took off 3 bases at V and 8 bases at J, with 10 bases between the two ends. The CDR3 consists of 13 residues. What was sequenced was peripheral blood or thyroid tissue (not recorded which). This chain uses TRBV19 with TRBJ1-4, with D perhaps matching TRBD1 (5 bases). The TCR was taken from an adult woman with Graves' disease, either hyperthyroidism or ophthalmopathy (not recorded which). The CDR3 here is CASSMQGREKLFF. CDR3 nucleotide sequence: TGTGCCAGTAGTATGCAGGGTAGAGAAAAACTGTTTTTT.